The 6 T cell receptor beta chains presented below share a single source sample, sequenced in a study of quantifying T cell responses using KT2 cells. Study-wide context: TCR alpha and beta constant-region primers primed reverse transcription of RNA.

A single-stranded UMI oligo with SP2 sequence was ligated to cDNA 3' ends. First-round PCR used 4 cycles and beta primers RC1.1 and RC1.2 covering TRBC1 and TRBC2. From the UMI-ligation and nested PCR reads, TCRdb called clonotypes with MiXCR, one entry per CDR3 protein. The sample gives more than 55,000 distinct CDR3 sequences, more than 9% of which show up once; about 9% is in the top ten. The source material was PBMCs spiked with cells of the T cell clone KT2. These receptors all come from a human donor.

This clonotype was observed a few times. The V call is TRBV6-1, the J call TRBJ2-2, with D unclear. The CDR3 loop spans 18 amino acids. The germline V and J ends were trimmed by 5 bases and 0 bases, with 19 bases remaining between them. Germline assignment: CDR1 MNHNS and CDR2 SASEGT. The CDR3 spells CASSPARGPPTNTGELFF. The DNA for the CDR3 is TGTGCCAGCAGTCCCGCCCGAGGACCCCCAACGAACACCGGGGAGCTGTTTTTT.

CDR3 nucleotides: TGTGCCACCAGCGTAGACAGGGGGCGAGATACGCAGTATTTT. It specifies CATSVDRGRDTQYF. The J gene is TRBJ2-3, the V gene TRBV15; 10 nucleotides agree with TRBD1. The length of the CDR3 is 14 residues. Germline V gene lookup returns CDR1 LNHNV and CDR2 YYDKDF (reference sequence). J was trimmed by 5 bases and V by 5 bases; bases with no gene match: 4.

The V and J genes are TRBV9 and TRBJ2-7; D possibly uses TRBD1 or TRBD2 (5 bases each). V was cut by 4 bases and J by 5 bases, with 16 bases left in between. Germline CDR1 is SGDLS and CDR2 is YYNGEE. The CDR3 runs 14 residues. The CDR3 sequence: CASSPHVGGDEQYF. CDR3 bases: TGTGCCAGCAGCCCACACGTTGGGGGAGACGAGCAGTACTTC.

This clonotype was detected a few times. CDR3 in DNA: TGTGCCAGCAGTGGCACTCGGGTTGGCTACACCTTC. It yields the protein CASSGTRVGYTF. The V and J genes are TRBV6-1 and TRBJ1-2; no reliable D call. The V and J ends lost 4 bases and 7 bases respectively, with 10 bases between them. This CDR3 is 12 amino acids long. Germline CDR1 MNHNS, CDR2 SASEGT.

The V and J genes are TRBV12-3 or TRBV12-4 and TRBJ1-6; D ambiguous. V lost 2 bases and J lost 7, with 3 bases in between. CDR3 length: 12 residues. Written as DNA, the CDR3 is TGTGCCAGCAGTTTACAGAATTCACCCCTCCACTTT. Protein sequence: CASSLQNSPLHF.

The genes are TRBV7-4 and TRBJ1-4; possibly TRBD1 for D (6 bases). The V end lost 5 bases, the J end lost 5 bases, and 24 bases lay between the germline ends. This CDR3 contains 18 residues. Germline V gives CDR1 SGHVT, CDR2 SQSDAQ. The CDR3 loop reads CASSPRQRLRDKNEKLFF. CDR3 nucleotides: TGTGCCAGCAGCCCCAGGCAACGCCTCCGGGACAAAAATGAAAAACTGTTTTTT.